The present TCR beta chain was sequenced within a study of cytomegalovirus exposure and HLA in healthy donors. The wider study: For the roughly 400 genotyped donors, about 81% fell within the Caucasian-associated ancestry cluster.

A note on this clone: Its target is unknown.

60 Vbeta and 13 Jbeta primers were used in PCR. The assay was immunoSEQ multiplex PCR, and TCRdb's table has in-frame clones only and misses some. The sample has about 150,000 clones, roughly 81% seen once. Looked up from germline, CDR1 is SGHNT and CDR2 is YYREEE (reference sequence). This CDR3 is 16 amino acids long. The junction had 3 bases not matched to a gene; V was cut back by 2 bases and J by 4 bases. Broader study findings: Follow-up analysis later connected one missense variant in DCLRE1C with trimming of TCR beta V- and J-genes.

The chain employs TRBV5-4 and TRBJ2-6, with TRBD1 identical over 10 bases. This clonotype was sampled from a girl aged 5 to 17 in good health and CMV-seropositive. The material sequenced was PBMCs. DNA for the CDR3: TGTGCCAGCAGCTTTGGGACAGGGGTAGGGGCCAACGTCCTGACTTTC. It is translated as CASSFGTGVGANVLTF.